A single sample gave rise to the 28 T cell receptor beta chains below, sequenced in a study of blood T cell repertoires in COVID-19. Clones were sequenced by immunoSEQ multiplex PCR, and TCRdb holds only the in-frame ones, with some missing. The sample contains 150,000 or so clones, 80% to 95% of which appear only once. The material sequenced was peripheral blood. These receptors came from a man aged 25-45 years with COVID-19, enrolled during active disease.

The V and J genes are TRBV6-4 and TRBJ1-2; tentatively, D is TRBD1 (5 bases). The germline V gene encodes CDR1 MRHNA and CDR2 SNTAGT. The CDR3 sequence is 15 residues long. V was pared by 8 bases and J by 4 bases, with 20 bases between. CDR3 protein: CASAQVAGATYGYTF. The CDR3 DNA is TGTGCCAGCGCACAGGTCGCTGGGGCTACCTATGGCTACACCTTC.

CDR3 protein: CASSVTGETYNEQFF. As DNA, the CDR3 is TGTGCCAGCAGCGTAACGGGGGAGACATACAATGAGCAGTTCTTC. The chain is built from TRBV9 and TRBJ2-1; D is perhaps TRBD2 (6 bases). This CDR3 has 15 amino acids. V lost 1 base to trimming and J lost 4 bases, with 12 bases between them. CDR1 is SGDLS and CDR2 is YYNGEE in the germline V gene.

The rearrangement links TRBV18 to TRBJ1-3; TRBD1 matches 7 bases. The CDR3 is 15 amino acids. Germline lookup yields CDR1 KGHSH and CDR2 LQKENI. V shed 3 bases and J 4 bases; nucleotides not matched to a gene: 6. The CDR3 region has the DNA TGTGCCAGCTCACCCGACAGGGCGCAAGGAAACACCATATATTTT. Translation gives CASSPDRAQGNTIYF.

This clone has just a few counts. This chain uses TRBV19 with TRBJ1-1; unclear D gene. Germline lookup yields CDR1 LNHDA and CDR2 SQIVND (reference sequence). The CDR3 sequence is 13 residues long. With 3 bases removed from V and 7 bases from J, the gap between germline ends came to 12 bases. The CDR3 here is CASSINEQLEAFF. The CDR3 DNA is TGTGCCAGTAGTATTAATGAACAGCTTGAAGCTTTCTTT.

This clone was seen a handful of times. The chain links TRBV19 to TRBJ1-1; D is undetermined. V dropped 3 bases and J dropped 3 bases, with 11 bases sitting between them. CDR3 length equals 14 residues. The V gene's germline CDR1 is LNHDA and CDR2 SQIVND (reference sequence). In DNA, the CDR3 is TGTGCCAGTAGTATCCCGGGTTGGGACACTGAAGCTTTCTTT. It is translated as CASSIPGWDTEAFF.

The chain combines TRBV7-2 with TRBJ2-1; D possibly corresponds to TRBD1 (6 bases). V was cut by 3 bases and J by 6 bases, with 12 bases left in between. Germline V gene lookup returns CDR1 SGHTA and CDR2 FQGNSA. This CDR3 is built from 14 residues. CDR3 DNA sequence: TGTGCCAGCAGCTTCCCGAGCAGGGGCAATGAGCAGTTCTTC. Translation: CASSFPSRGNEQFF.

The chain recombines TRBV6-1 with TRBJ1-1, with D maybe TRBD1 (5 bases). This CDR3 is built from 15 residues. V was trimmed by 2 bases and J by 4 bases, leaving 14 bases between them. Germline values: CDR1 MNHNS, CDR2 SASEGT. The DNA of the CDR3 is TGTGCCAGCAGTGAAAGGTCAGGGCGCATCACTGAAGCTTTCTTT. It translates to CASSERSGRITEAFF.

The chain links TRBV9 to TRBJ1-2; 9 nucleotides match TRBD1. Germline lookup yields CDR1 SGDLS and CDR2 YYNGEE. The CDR3 is made up of 16 amino acids. J lost 7 bases, V lost 2 bases, and 12 bases had no gene match. The CDR3 protein is CASSVRKDRGRSGYTF. The CDR3 coding sequence is TGTGCCAGCAGCGTCCGAAAGGACAGGGGACGGAGTGGCTACACCTTC.

As concerns this clone: Other DNA sequences from this sample encode an identical CDR3 as well. This chain links TRBV15 with TRBJ1-4, with a weak D call TRBD1 (6 bases). Per the germline V gene, CDR1 is LNHNV and CDR2 is YYDKDF (reference sequence). The CDR3 sequence is 16 residues long. V lost 0 bases and J 2 bases, leaving 10 bases between the germline ends. CDR3 protein: CATSRDRGATNEKLFF. The DNA for the CDR3 is TGTGCCACCAGCAGAGATCGGGGGGCCACTAATGAAAAACTGTTTTTT.

The chain employs TRBV28 and TRBJ2-3; 7 bases align to TRBD2. The CDR3 contains 15 residues. The germline V gene has CDR1 MDHEN and CDR2 SYDVKM. Trimming took 4 bases from V and 2 from J; bases not matched to a gene: 6. This CDR3 is CASSSRRDYTDTQYF. The DNA for the CDR3 is TGTGCCAGCAGTTCAAGAAGGGACTACACAGATACGCAGTATTTT.

The chain combines TRBV5-4 with TRBJ1-2; TRBD1 aligns across 12 bases. Trimming at V came to 2 bases and at J to 8 bases, leaving 4 bases not matched to a gene. The CDR3 has 14 residues. The V gene's germline CDR1 is SGHNT and CDR2 YYREEE (reference sequence). The CDR3 here is CASSFRGTGGGYTF. CDR3 DNA: TGTGCCAGCAGCTTCCGCGGGACAGGGGGCGGCTACACCTTC.

V is TRBV7-2 and J is TRBJ2-3, with D possibly TRBD2 on 6 matching bases. This CDR3 contains 14 residues. The germline V and J ends were trimmed by 3 bases and 4 bases, with 11 bases remaining between them. The germline gives CDR1 SGHTA, CDR2 FQGNSA. CDR3 coding DNA: TGTGCCAGCAGCTTCAGCGGGTTCGCAGATACGCAGTATTTT. Its translation is CASSFSGFADTQYF.

The chain uses TRBV2 and TRBJ1-1; D unresolved. Germline CDR1 is SNHLY and CDR2 is FYNNEI. The CDR3 is 12 amino acids. Trimming shortened V by 3 bases and J by 4 bases, and 6 bases separated the two germline ends. The CDR3, as DNA: TGTGCCAGCAGTGAGGCCAGCACTGAAGCTTTCTTT. This codes for CASSEASTEAFF.

J is TRBJ2-3 and V is TRBV5-1; 9 bases line up with TRBD2. The V and J ends lost 3 bases and 1 base, in that order; junction bases with no gene match: 6. The germline CDR1 and CDR2 sequences are SGHRS and YFSETQ. This CDR3 spans 16 amino acids. Here the CDR3 reads CASSSGSGSGTDTQYF. DNA for the CDR3: TGCGCCAGCAGCTCCGGTAGCGGGAGTGGCACAGATACGCAGTATTTT.

V gene TRBV6-5 combines with J gene TRBJ1-1, with TRBD1 identical over 7 bases. This CDR3 comprises 13 residues. Germline lookup yields CDR1 MNHEY and CDR2 SVGAGI. V lost 7 bases and J lost 11; bases outside the gene matches: 13. CDR3 sequence: CASTPGGGGGAFF. CDR3 nucleotide sequence: TGTGCCAGCACCCCGGGAGGGGGCGGTGGGGCTTTCTTT.

This chain connects TRBV9 to TRBJ2-5; 8 nucleotides match TRBD2. CDR3 size: 14 residues. V shed 3 bases, J shed 4 bases, and the junction held 5 bases outside the gene matches. The germline V gene has CDR1 SGDLS and CDR2 YYNGEE. CDR3 in DNA: TGTGCCAGCAGCGAGGCGGGAGGTAGAGAGACCCAGTACTTC. Protein sequence: CASSEAGGRETQYF.

This clone is a singleton in its sample. The rearrangement joins TRBV27 to TRBJ2-1; 8 nucleotides agree with TRBD1. With 3 bases clipped from V and 3 bases from J, the junction kept 4 bases outside the gene matches. The CDR3 is 15 residues long. Per germline, CDR1 MNHEY and CDR2 SMNVEV (reference sequence). The CDR3 DNA is TGTGCCAGCAGTTTGACAGGGGCGATCTACAATGAGCAGTTCTTC. This sequence encodes CASSLTGAIYNEQFF.

V usage is TRBV7-9 and J usage is TRBJ2-1; 8 nucleotides match TRBD1. Germline trimming cut 2 bases from V and 5 bases from J; bases unmatched to any gene: 11. The germline gives CDR1 SEHNR, CDR2 FQNEAQ (reference sequence). This CDR3 spans 17 amino acids. The CDR3 DNA reads TGTGCCAGCAGCTTACAGGGCACGGGACAGGCCCACAATGAGCAGTTCTTC. The encoded protein is CASSLQGTGQAHNEQFF.

V usage is TRBV6-6 and J usage is TRBJ2-7; no definite D call. Per the germline V gene, CDR1 is MNHNY and CDR2 is SVGAGI (reference sequence). The CDR3 is made up of 13 amino acids. Trimming shortened V by 4 bases and J by 1 base, and 8 bases separated the two germline ends. This CDR3 reads CASSSPVSYEQYF. The CDR3 region has the DNA TGTGCCAGCAGTTCGCCGGTTTCCTACGAGCAGTACTTC.

V is TRBV18 and J is TRBJ2-7; tentatively, D is TRBD1 (6 bases). Between the trimmed V and J ends, which lost 7 bases and 3 bases, there was a span of 16 bases. Germline V gene lookup returns CDR1 KGHSH and CDR2 LQKENI. This CDR3 has 14 amino acids. The CDR3 nucleotides read TGTGCCAGCTTGTCGACAGGTAAAAACTACGAGCAGTACTTC. Translating gives CASLSTGKNYEQYF.

CDR3 nucleotide sequence: TGTGCCAGCAGTTTGCTAGCGGGACCCCAAGAGACCCAGTACTTC. Translation: CASSLLAGPQETQYF. The chain uses TRBV27 and TRBJ2-5; 9 positions match TRBD2. The trim removed 3 bases at V and 1 base at J, leaving 3 bases unmatched. The germline V gene has CDR1 MNHEY and CDR2 SMNVEV (reference sequence). The CDR3 runs 15 residues.

The CDR3 loop reads CSVAYNYGYTF. In DNA, the CDR3 is TGCAGCGTAGCATATAACTATGGCTACACCTTC. This chain links TRBV29-1 with TRBJ1-2, with D hard to call. Germline CDR1 reads SQVTM; CDR2 reads ANQGSEA. The CDR3 is 11 amino acids. The germline V and J ends were trimmed by 6 bases and 1 base, with 6 bases remaining between them.

The gene calls are TRBV18 and TRBJ2-2; D may be TRBD1 (5 bases). Germline-derived CDR1 and CDR2 are KGHSH and LQKENI. The CDR3 runs 14 residues. Trimming stripped 4 bases from V and 5 bases from J, with 11 bases between. The CDR3 loop is CASSRGAGTGELFF. Written as DNA, the CDR3 is TGTGCCAGCTCACGTGGGGCTGGGACCGGGGAGCTGTTTTTT.

The genes are TRBV5-1 and TRBJ2-5; 14 bases are shared with TRBD2. The CDR3 loop spans 18 amino acids. Germline V gene sequence: CDR1 SGHRS, CDR2 YFSETQ. J was trimmed by 2 bases and V by 4 bases; bases with no gene match: 10. CDR3 DNA: TGCGCCAGCAGCCCCGGACTAGCGGGGGGCATTACTCAAGAGACCCAGTACTTC. Protein: CASSPGLAGGITQETQYF.

The CDR3 region is CASSLGGANYGYTF. The CDR3 DNA is TGTGCCAGCAGCCTCGGGGGGGCTAACTATGGCTACACCTTC. The chain combines TRBV9 with TRBJ1-2; weak D call: TRBD1 (5 bases). Trimming cost V 4 bases and J 0 bases, with 10 bases left between them. This CDR3 has 14 amino acids. Germline V gene data show CDR1 as SGDLS and CDR2 as YYNGEE.

The genes are TRBV6-2 or TRBV6-3 and TRBJ1-2; D uncertain. Germline V gene sequence: CDR1 MNHEY, CDR2 SVGEGT. V lost 0 bases, J lost 4 bases, and 12 bases lay in between. CDR3 length: 15 amino acids. Here the CDR3 reads CASSYSMLGLYGYTF. As DNA, the CDR3 is TGTGCCAGCAGTTACTCGATGTTGGGCCTCTATGGCTACACCTTC.

The DNA for the CDR3 is TGTGCCAGTAGTCCCGGTCATGGCTACACCTTC. Its translation is CASSPGHGYTF. The V call is TRBV19, the J call TRBJ1-2; D gene uncertain. The CDR3 contains 11 residues. Trimming took 5 bases from V and 6 from J, leaving 7 bases between them. Looked up from germline, CDR1 is LNHDA and CDR2 is SQIVND (reference sequence).

The chain couples TRBV19 to TRBJ1-3; D not resolved. The CDR3 runs 15 residues. Per germline, CDR1 LNHDA and CDR2 SQIVND (reference sequence). Trimming shortened V by 8 bases and J by 0 bases, and 14 bases separated the two germline ends. The DNA of the CDR3 is TGTGCCAGTTTCCCTGGAGGGTTCTCTGGAAACACCATATATTTT. Amino acid sequence: CASFPGGFSGNTIYF.